This T cell receptor (beta chain) was identified during a study of blood T cell repertoires in COVID-19. Sequencing used immunoSEQ multiplex PCR; TCRdb keeps in-frame clones, though not all of them. The table includes under 200,000 clones, around 84% detected once. This clone showed up just once. This CDR3 is built from 13 residues. CDR1 and CDR2 from the germline V gene are SNHLY and FYNNEI. The V gene end was trimmed by 6 bases and the J gene end by 15 bases; junction bases not matched to a gene: 7. The sequenced sample was peripheral blood. The receptor was derived from a woman older than 75 with COVID-19, enrolled during active disease. This chain connects TRBV2 to TRBJ2-1; 14 positions match TRBD2. CDR3 sequence reads: CASSGTSGSARFF. The CDR3 nucleotides read TGTGCCAGCAGCGGGACTAGCGGGAGTGCGCGGTTCTTC.